What follows are 23 T cell receptor beta chains derived from one specimen sequenced in a study of T-cell memory formation after mild COVID-19. Using its own MiXCR run on the 5' RACE reads, TCRdb lists one record per CDR3 protein. The table has some 100,000 distinct CDR3 sequences, 11% seen once. What was sequenced was PBMCs or a T cell subset sorted from them (not recorded which). The source is a man younger than 30 who had mild COVID-19 (a few samples of this study predate the infection). Cell type and time point are not known.

The chain carries TRBV5-6 and TRBJ2-1, with D unresolved. The CDR3 extends over 12 amino acids. V lost 0 bases and J 8 bases, leaving 6 bases between the germline ends. Germline loops: CDR1 SGHDT, CDR2 YYEEEE. Here the CDR3 DNA reads TGTGCCAGCAGCTTGGTTTACGATGAGCAGTTCTTC. Its protein is CASSLVYDEQFF. The entire variable domain, with the rest obtained from reference TRBV5-6 and TRBJ2-1, is as follows: DAGVTQSPTHLIKTRGQQVTLRCSPKSGHDTVSWYQQALGQGPQFIFQYYEEEERQRGNFPDRFSGHQFPNYSSELNVNALLLGDSALYLCASSLVYDEQFFGPGTRLTVL.

The rearrangement joins TRBV5-5 to TRBJ2-7; 9 bases are shared with TRBD1. The CDR3 sequence is 15 residues long. Germline trimming cut 2 bases from V and 3 bases from J; bases unmatched to any gene: 6. Looked up from germline, CDR1 is SGHKS and CDR2 is YYEKEE (reference sequence). The CDR3 loop reads CASSFGTGIYYEQYV. The CDR3 DNA sequence: TGTGCCAGCAGCTTTGGGACAGGGATTTACTACGAGCAGTACGTC.

The chain employs TRBV10-3 and TRBJ1-3, with 7 bases aligning to TRBD1. The CDR3 totals 14 residues. Germline V gene data show CDR1 as ENHRY and CDR2 as SYGVKD. Trimming at V came to 7 bases and at J to 1 base, leaving 4 bases not matched to a gene. Written as DNA, the CDR3 is TGTGCCATCACGCCAGGGGGATCTGGAAACACCATATATTTT. It codes for CAITPGGSGNTIYF.

This clonotype was seen a few times. CDR3 sequence (DNA): TGTGCCAGCAGCTTAGAACCGAGCTCCTACAATGAGCAGTTCTTC. Residues: CASSLEPSSYNEQFF. This chain connects TRBV11-3 to TRBJ2-1, with D uncertain. V was trimmed by 0 bases and J by 0 bases, leaving 6 bases between them. CDR1 and CDR2 from the germline V gene are SGHNT and YENEEA. This CDR3 comprises 15 residues.

This chain connects TRBV14 to TRBJ1-3; 7 bases fit TRBD1. The junction had 8 bases not matched to a gene; V was cut back by 7 bases and J by 2 bases. The CDR3 spans 15 residues. From germline, CDR1 is SGHDN and CDR2 FVKESK. The CDR3 region is CASMAPDRAGNTIYF. The CDR3 DNA follows: TGTGCCAGCATGGCCCCCGACAGGGCTGGAAACACCATATATTTT.

This clonotype has just a few counts. The rearrangement links TRBV5-5 to TRBJ2-6, with a tentative D call TRBD2 (6 bases). Germline V CDR1 and CDR2: SGHKS, YYEKEE (reference sequence). This CDR3 comprises 17 residues. The V end lost 4 bases, the J end lost 0 bases, and 14 bases lay between the germline ends. This CDR3 is CASSDGGDVSGANVLTF. CDR3 coding DNA: TGTGCCAGCAGCGACGGAGGGGACGTCTCTGGGGCCAACGTCCTGACTTTC.

This clonotype was seen only a few times. The chain joins TRBV20-1 to TRBJ1-2, with D perhaps TRBD1 (6 bases). The CDR3 runs 15 residues. The germline V and J ends were trimmed by 0 bases and 7 bases, with 18 bases remaining between them. The V gene's germline CDR1 is DFQATT and CDR2 SNEGSKA (reference sequence). CDR3 sequence reads: CSARDLGNRVFGYTF. For the CDR3, the DNA is TGCAGTGCTAGAGATTTAGGAAACAGGGTTTTTGGCTACACCTTC.

The chain joins TRBV23-1 to TRBJ2-7, with 7 nucleotides matching TRBD1. TRBV23-1 is an ORF, and what it does is uncertain. This CDR3 is built from 14 residues. The J segment lost 0 bases and the V segment lost 4 bases, leaving 3 bases of the junction unmatched. The CDR3 here is CASSPRDSSYEQYV. The CDR3 DNA reads TGCGCCAGCAGTCCCAGGGACAGCTCCTACGAGCAGTACGTC.

This clonotype was seen at least ten times. The gene calls are TRBV7-9 and TRBJ2-5; 10 bases align to TRBD2. In germline, CDR1 is SEHNR, CDR2 FQNEAQ (reference sequence). CDR3 length: 13 residues. Unmatched junction bases numbered 2, after V lost 5 bases and J lost 5 bases. The CDR3 DNA reads TGTGCCAGCAGCCAGACTAGCGGGGAGACCCAGTACTTC. The encoded protein is CASSQTSGETQYF.

The genes are TRBV7-9 and TRBJ2-5; D possibly corresponds to TRBD1 (5 bases). Germline values: CDR1 SEHNR, CDR2 FQNEAQ (reference sequence). V lost 5 bases and J 3 bases, leaving 7 bases between the germline ends. This CDR3 spans 12 amino acids. The CDR3 nucleotides read TGTGCCAGCAGCGCGGACAAAGAGACCCAGTACTTC. Its translation is CASSADKETQYF. The full variable domain, its missing parts supplied by reference TRBV7-9 and TRBJ2-5, is DTGVSQNPRHKITKRGQNVTFRCDPISEHNRLYWYRQTLGQGPEFLTYFQNEAQLEKSRLLSDRFSAERPKGSFSTLEIQRTEQGDSAMYLCASSADKETQYFGPGTRLLVL.

The chain has TRBV6-5 and TRBJ1-2; D is uncertain. The germline V and J ends were trimmed by 5 bases and 3 bases, with 7 bases remaining between them. CDR3 length equals 12 residues. From germline, CDR1 is MNHEY and CDR2 SVGAGI. The CDR3 loop reads CASSPGHYGYTF. The DNA for the CDR3 is TGTGCCAGCAGTCCAGGCCACTATGGCTACACCTTC.

The chain has TRBV27 and TRBJ2-7; tentative D call: TRBD2 (6 bases). Germline CDR1 is MNHEY and CDR2 is SMNVEV (reference sequence). The CDR3 contains 15 residues. V was cut by 6 bases and J by 0 bases, with 15 bases left in between. The CDR3 protein is CASRAKGLSSYEQYV. The CDR3 DNA is TGTGCCAGCAGGGCCAAGGGACTGAGCTCCTACGAGCAGTACGTC.

This clonotype appeared a few times. The rearrangement links TRBV15 to TRBJ2-3; D uncertain. V lost 8 bases and J 2 bases, leaving 11 bases between the germline ends. Germline-derived CDR1 and CDR2 are LNHNV and YYDKDF (reference sequence). This CDR3 is 13 amino acids long. The chain's CDR3 is CATSLEPTDTQYF. CDR3 nucleotides: TGTGCCACCTCCCTTGAGCCCACAGATACGCAGTATTTT.

Concerning this clonotype itself: At one end the junction does not follow the germline gene, possibly because of a read error. V and J are TRBV9 and TRBJ2-5, with D possibly TRBD2 on 5 matching bases. Germline CDR1 and CDR2: SGDLS and YYNGEE. The CDR3 covers 17 residues. CDR3 sequence (DNA): TGTGCCAGCAGCGGACAAAGCTTCGTAGCGCACCAGGAGACCCAGTACTTC. It encodes CASSGQSFVAHQETQYF.

This clonotype was picked up a small number of times. The V call is TRBV29-1, the J call TRBJ2-5; TRBD2 aligns across 7 bases. V shed 7 bases and J 4 bases; nucleotides not matched to a gene: 6. CDR1 and CDR2 from the germline V gene are SQVTM and ANQGSEA. The CDR3 spans 12 residues. CDR3 DNA sequence: TGCAGCGCTTCCCCGGGGGGAGAGACCCAGTACTTC. Protein sequence: CSASPGGETQYF.

The genes are TRBV6-2 or TRBV6-3 and TRBJ2-1, with TRBD2 as a possible D gene (6 bases). V gave up 8 bases and J gave up 0 bases, with 11 bases separating them. Germline-derived CDR1 and CDR2 are MNHEY and SVGEGT. The CDR3 totals 14 residues. The CDR3 here is CASGGYSSYNEQFF. CDR3 DNA sequence: TGTGCCAGCGGGGGGTATAGCTCCTACAATGAGCAGTTCTTC.

The V gene is TRBV6-2 or TRBV6-3, the J gene TRBJ1-6; D call uncertain. The V and J ends lost 7 bases and 10 bases respectively, with 17 bases between them. The CDR3 sequence is 14 residues long. Germline loops: CDR1 MNHEY, CDR2 SVGEGT. CDR3: CASNDHSLRSPLHF. CDR3 sequence (DNA): TGTGCCAGCAACGACCACTCGCTCCGGTCACCCCTCCACTTT.

This clonotype occurred many times. The V gene is TRBV12-3 or TRBV12-4, the J gene TRBJ1-1; 7 bases agree with TRBD1. The length of the CDR3 is 20 residues. Unmatched junction bases numbered 18, after V lost 1 base and J lost 1 base. CDR3 in amino acids: CASSLVGRSNRTGPNTEAFF. DNA for the CDR3: TGTGCCAGCAGTTTAGTAGGGCGGAGTAATAGGACAGGACCGAACACTGAAGCTTTCTTT.

Here the CDR3 reads CASSYGDTNQPQHF. DNA of the CDR3: TGTGCCAGCAGTTACGGGGACACCAATCAGCCCCAGCATTTT. The V gene is TRBV6-2 or TRBV6-3, the J gene TRBJ1-5; perhaps TRBD1 as D (6 bases). The CDR3 contains 14 residues. Germline V lookup: CDR1 MNHEY, CDR2 SVGEGT. Trimming shortened V by 2 bases and J by 3 bases, and 8 bases separated the two germline ends.

This clonotype occurred many times. The rearrangement uses TRBV5-1 and TRBJ2-7; tentatively, D is TRBD1 (6 bases). This CDR3 has 15 amino acids. Germline lookup yields CDR1 SGHRS and CDR2 YFSETQ. The V and J ends lost 0 bases and 5 bases respectively, with 15 bases between them. The CDR3 DNA follows: TGCGCCAGCAGCTTGGTGTTACAGGGAAGGAACGAGCAGTACTTC. Its translation: CASSLVLQGRNEQYF.

V and J are TRBV27 and TRBJ2-4; D is perhaps TRBD1 (6 bases). Germline CDR1 MNHEY, CDR2 SMNVEV (reference sequence). CDR3 size: 17 residues. Trimming left V 6 bases short and J 2 bases short, with 20 bases between. CDR3 coding DNA: TGTGCCAGCAGCACCATCAACAGGGTCGGGTCCAAAAACATTCAGTACTTC. Translating it yields CASSTINRVGSKNIQYF.

This clonotype was detected ten times or more. The chain couples TRBV4-3 to TRBJ2-7; 8 bases are a match to TRBD1. The J segment lost 2 bases and the V segment lost 4 bases, leaving 10 bases of the junction unmatched. CDR1 LGHNA and CDR2 YSLEER come from the germline V gene. This CDR3 is 16 amino acids long. This CDR3 reads CASSLRQGRIPYEQYV. In nucleotides, the CDR3 is TGCGCCAGCAGCCTCCGACAGGGGAGAATCCCCTACGAGCAGTACGTC.

This clonotype has a count of ten or more. The chain links TRBV4-3 to TRBJ2-7, with 7 bases that match TRBD1. Per the germline V gene, CDR1 is LGHNA and CDR2 is YSLEER. Germline trimming cut 0 bases from V and 0 bases from J; bases unmatched to any gene: 11. The length of the CDR3 is 18 residues. CDR3 nucleotides: TGCGCCAGCAGCCAAGATAGGCCCACAGGGGTGGGCTCCTACGAGCAGTACTTC. Amino acids: CASSQDRPTGVGSYEQYF.